What follows are 16 T cell receptor beta chains derived from one specimen sequenced in a study of CD4 T cells in relation to SARS-CoV-2 and coronaviruses. Repertoires were generated with immunoSEQ multiplex PCR, while TCRdb's copy carries only in-frame clones and drops some. The data contain some 22,000 clones, less than 70% of them seen just once; the ten biggest clones take up approximately 11%. These receptors are not linked to any known antigen. CD4+ T cells from unexposed donors were obtained before the COVID-19 pandemic (2011-2018). The cells were cultured for under twelve days before CD4+ T cells were isolated. Sequenced material: CD4+ T cells from PBMCs, cultured in vitro. The receptors originated from a human donor in good health.

The chain recombines TRBV13 with TRBJ1-2; a possible D gene is TRBD1 (5 bases). Germline CDR1 and CDR2: PRHDT and FYEKMQ (reference sequence). This CDR3 spans 16 amino acids. Deletions cut 0 bases from V and 5 bases from J, with 16 bases between. The CDR3 DNA follows: TGTGCCAGCAGCTTAGGACACCGCGGTCCAGGGTATGGCTACACCTTC. This translates into CASSLGHRGPGYGYTF.

The chain employs TRBV9 and TRBJ2-1; D is perhaps TRBD2 (6 bases). This CDR3 has 15 residues. In germline, CDR1 is SGDLS, CDR2 YYNGEE. V was trimmed by 2 bases and J by 4 bases, leaving 13 bases between them. CDR3 amino acids: CASSVSASEYNEQFF. The CDR3 DNA sequence: TGTGCCAGCAGCGTCTCGGCTAGCGAATACAATGAGCAGTTCTTC.

The chain has TRBV10-3 and TRBJ2-3; D not resolved. Germline V gene sequence: CDR1 ENHRY, CDR2 SYGVKD. The V end lost 0 bases, the J end lost 0 bases, and 19 bases lay between the germline ends. The CDR3 sequence is 19 residues long. The CDR3 DNA sequence: TGTGCCATCAGTGAGTCGCTTGGTCTGAGCACTAAAAGCACAGATACGCAGTATTTT. Its translation: CAISESLGLSTKSTDTQYF.

This clone was found a few times. This sequence joins TRBV5-4 and TRBJ2-3; no clear D gene. Trimming removed 1 base from V and 0 bases from J, with 3 bases in between. CDR1 is SGHNT and CDR2 is YYREEE in the germline V gene (reference sequence). CDR3 length: 13 amino acids. This chain's CDR3 is CASSLISTDTQYF. In DNA, the CDR3 is TGTGCCAGCAGCTTGATTAGCACAGATACGCAGTATTTT.

The chain joins TRBV7-3 to TRBJ2-1; D is unclear. CDR3 length: 14 residues. Germline-derived CDR1 and CDR2 are SGHTA and FQGTGA. Trimming removed 1 base at V and 5 bases at J, with 9 bases between. The CDR3 nucleotides read TGTGCCAGCAGCTTAAGTGGGCCCCACAATGAGCAGTTCTTC. Amino acids: CASSLSGPHNEQFF.

In the case of this clone: One end of the junction fails to match germline, which may point to a read error. The chain has TRBV7-7 and TRBJ2-7; possibly TRBD1 for D (5 bases). The CDR3 runs 16 residues. Per the germline V gene, CDR1 is SSHAT and CDR2 is FNYEAQ (reference sequence). The CDR3 reads CASSRQATVDPKEQYF. CDR3 nucleotide sequence: TGTGCTAGCAGTCGTCAAGCGACAGTGGACCCTAAGGAGCAGTACTTC.

The V and J genes are TRBV7-2 and TRBJ2-2; D gene ambiguous. Trimming took 4 bases from V and 2 from J, leaving 5 bases between them. The CDR3 is 13 amino acids. Germline loops: CDR1 SGHTA, CDR2 FQGNSA. The CDR3 region is CASSSDNTGELFF. CDR3 coding DNA: TGTGCCAGCAGCTCCGATAACACCGGGGAGCTGTTTTTT.

Only a few counts were recorded for this clone. The chain combines TRBV12-3 or TRBV12-4 with TRBJ1-1; D call uncertain. V was cut by 9 bases and J by 1 base, with 12 bases left in between. The CDR3 covers 13 residues. This CDR3 is CASTWIQNTEAFF. The CDR3 DNA reads as TGTGCCAGTACGTGGATCCAGAACACTGAAGCTTTCTTT.

This chain joins TRBV19 and TRBJ1-4; D not resolved. Trimming removed 5 bases at V and 0 bases at J, with 7 bases between. The CDR3 is 14 amino acids. Germline lookup yields CDR1 LNHDA and CDR2 SQIVND (reference sequence). CDR3 nucleotides: TGTGCCAGTAGTTGGGGAACAACTAATGAAAAACTGTTTTTT. Translation: CASSWGTTNEKLFF. Full variable domain (outside the CDR3, taken from reference TRBV19 and TRBJ1-4): DGGITQSPKYLFRKEGQNVTLSCEQNLNHDAMYWYRQDPGQGLRLIYYSQIVNDFQKGDIAEGYSVSREKKESFPLTVTSAQKNPTAFYLCASSWGTTNEKLFFGSGTQLSVL.

This clone has a single count. This rearrangement joins TRBV14 to TRBJ1-1; tentative D call: TRBD1 (6 bases). The V and J ends lost 2 bases and 1 base respectively, with 20 bases between them. The germline gives CDR1 SGHDN, CDR2 FVKESK. The CDR3 length is 18 residues. This CDR3 is CASSQTGKGGWENTEAFF. In DNA form, the CDR3 reads TGTGCCAGCAGCCAAACAGGGAAAGGGGGGTGGGAGAACACTGAAGCTTTCTTT.

The V gene is TRBV3-1 (or the pseudogene TRBV3-2), the J gene TRBJ2-1; 7 bases fit TRBD2. The CDR3 has 17 residues. Losses at the gene ends were 2 bases for V and 3 bases for J; bases not matched to a gene: 10. Per germline, CDR1 LGHDT and CDR2 YNNKEL (reference sequence). CDR3 region: CASSQWSILALYNEQFF. CDR3 in DNA: TGTGCCAGCAGCCAATGGTCTATACTAGCGCTCTACAATGAGCAGTTCTTC.

This clone was seen once. The chain joins TRBV7-8 to TRBJ1-4; D is unresolved. With 5 bases removed from V and 8 bases from J, the gap between germline ends came to 15 bases. The CDR3 is 14 amino acids. Germline V gene sequence: CDR1 SGHVS, CDR2 FQNEAQ. CDR3 amino acids: CASSLLASGEKLFF. CDR3 DNA sequence: TGTGCCAGCAGCCTACTGGCTTCTGGGGAAAAACTGTTTTTT.

The chain recombines TRBV6-5 with TRBJ1-2; 8 bases fit TRBD1. This CDR3 spans 14 amino acids. The V gene end was trimmed by 4 bases and the J gene end by 7 bases; junction bases not matched to a gene: 8. Germline V gene sequence: CDR1 MNHEY, CDR2 SVGAGI. The CDR3 sequence is CASSFIQGEGGYTF. The CDR3 DNA is TGTGCCAGCAGTTTCATACAGGGGGAAGGTGGCTACACCTTC.

V usage is TRBV15 and J usage is TRBJ2-5; TRBD1 agrees at 8 bases. The CDR3 length is 15 residues. V was clipped by 3 bases and J by 5 bases; unmatched bases: 8. Germline V gives CDR1 LNHNV, CDR2 YYDKDF (reference sequence). The CDR3 DNA reads TGTGCCACCAGCAGTGGGCAGGGGGCAGCGGAGACCCAGTACTTC. It encodes CATSSGQGAAETQYF.

A few counts support this clone. The genes are TRBV6-5 and TRBJ2-7, with TRBD1 matching over 7 bases. V shed 4 bases and J 4 bases; nucleotides not matched to a gene: 7. This CDR3 region has 14 residues. Germline CDR1 reads MNHEY; CDR2 reads SVGAGI. The CDR3 loop is CASSWQTGPYEQYF. The CDR3, as DNA: TGTGCCAGCAGTTGGCAGACAGGGCCGTACGAGCAGTACTTC.

This clone was seen more than once but under ten times. This chain uses TRBV14 with TRBJ1-6; D perhaps matches TRBD1 (5 bases). Trimming stripped 8 bases from V and 10 bases from J, with 15 bases between. Germline CDR1 SGHDN, CDR2 FVKESK. CDR3 length: 13 residues. The CDR3 region is CASGTDLASPLHF. Here the CDR3 DNA reads TGTGCCAGCGGGACGGATCTTGCATCACCCCTCCACTTT.